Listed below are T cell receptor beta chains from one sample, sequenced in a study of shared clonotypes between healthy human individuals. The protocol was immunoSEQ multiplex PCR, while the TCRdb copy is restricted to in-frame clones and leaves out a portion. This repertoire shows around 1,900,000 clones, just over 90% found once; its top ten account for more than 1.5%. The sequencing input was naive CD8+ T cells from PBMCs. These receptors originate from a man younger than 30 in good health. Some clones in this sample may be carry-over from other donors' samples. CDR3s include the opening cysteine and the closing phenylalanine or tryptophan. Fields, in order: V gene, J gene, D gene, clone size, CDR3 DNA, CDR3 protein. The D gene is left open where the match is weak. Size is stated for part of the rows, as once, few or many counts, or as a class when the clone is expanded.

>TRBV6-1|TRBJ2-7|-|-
TGTGCCAGCAGTTTACTCCGGGACAAGACCTACGAGCAGTACTTC
CASSLLRDKTYEQYF
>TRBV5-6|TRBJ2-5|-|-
TGTGCCAGCAGCCCCGAACCAGCGCCTCAAGAGACCCAGTACTTC
CASSPEPAPQETQYF
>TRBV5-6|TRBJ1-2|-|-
TGTGCCAGCAGCTTGTCACAAGACTATGGCTACACCTTC
CASSLSQDYGYTF
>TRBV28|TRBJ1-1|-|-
TGTGCCAGCAGCCCTTTGGGGACATTTAACACTGAAGCTTTCTTT
CASSPLGTFNTEAFF
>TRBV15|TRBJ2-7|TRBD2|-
TGTGCCACCAGCAGTGAAATACGGGGACTAGCGGAAGATTACGAGCAGTACTTC
CATSSEIRGLAEDYEQYF
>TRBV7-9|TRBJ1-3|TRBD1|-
TGTGCCAGCAGCACTCCGGGACAGGGGGCGGAAGGAAACACCATATATTTT
CASSTPGQGAEGNTIYF
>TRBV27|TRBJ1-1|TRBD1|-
TGTGCCAGCAGTTTATCTGCCGGGACAGGCAACACTGAAGCTTTCTTT
CASSLSAGTGNTEAFF
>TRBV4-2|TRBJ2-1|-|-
TGTGCCAGCAGCCAAGATACGGGGGAGTACTCCTACAATGAGCAGTTCTTC
CASSQDTGEYSYNEQFF
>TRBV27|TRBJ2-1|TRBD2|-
TGTGCCGTACCGAGCGGGAACTCCTACAATGAGCAGTTCTTC
CAVPSGNSYNEQFF
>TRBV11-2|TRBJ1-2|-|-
TGTGCCAGCAGCCCATCACCCGGGACACCTACCCATAACTATGGCTACACCTTC
CASSPSPGTPTHNYGYTF
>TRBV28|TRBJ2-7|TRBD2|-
TGTGCCAGCAGTTTTAACCCTAGCGGGACCTACGAGCAGTACTTC
CASSFNPSGTYEQYF
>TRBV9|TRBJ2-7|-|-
TGTGCCAGCAGCCCACGGGACCCCTACGAGCAGTACTTC
CASSPRDPYEQYF
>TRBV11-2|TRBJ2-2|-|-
TGTGCCAGCAGCTTAGCGCGAGGACCCGCGAACACCGGGGAGCTGTTTTTT
CASSLARGPANTGELFF
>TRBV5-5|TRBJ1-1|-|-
TGTGCCAGCAGCTTGGGGCGGGGCCTTGAAGCTTTCTTT
CASSLGRGLEAFF
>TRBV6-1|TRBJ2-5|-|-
TGTGCCAGCAGTGGCCATAGCGGAACGCAAGAGACCCAGTACTTC
CASSGHSGTQETQYF
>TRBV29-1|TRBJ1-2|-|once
TGCAGCGTTGATATGGGAAGTGGCTACACCTTC
CSVDMGSGYTF
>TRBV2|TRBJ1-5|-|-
TGTGCCAGCAGTGAAGGGACACGATATAGCAATCAGCCCCAGCATTTT
CASSEGTRYSNQPQHF
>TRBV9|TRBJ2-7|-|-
TGTGCCAGCACCCGGGACGCTAGCTCCTACGAGCAGTACTTC
CASTRDASSYEQYF
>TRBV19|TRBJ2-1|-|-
TGTGCCAGTAGTATATGGGGAGATGAGCAGTTCTTC
CASSIWGDEQFF
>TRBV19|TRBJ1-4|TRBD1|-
TGTGCCAGTCACGACAGGGGGCACGAAAAACTGTTTTTT
CASHDRGHEKLFF
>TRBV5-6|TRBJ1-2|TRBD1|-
TGTGCCAGCAGCTCCCTGACAGGGATTAACTATGGCTACACCTTC
CASSSLTGINYGYTF
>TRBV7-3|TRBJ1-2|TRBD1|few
TGTGCCAGCAGCATCCCGGGACAGGGGAGCACCTTC
CASSIPGQGSTF
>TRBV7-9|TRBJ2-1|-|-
TGTGCCAGCAGCTTAGAGGGGCCCGGGCAGTTCTTC
CASSLEGPGQFF
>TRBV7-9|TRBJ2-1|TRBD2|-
TGTGCCAGCAGCCCGCCGGGACTAGACTACAATGAGCAGTTCTTC
CASSPPGLDYNEQFF
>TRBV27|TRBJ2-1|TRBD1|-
TGTGCCAGCAGTCTCACAGGGGGCATCTACAATGAGCAGTTCTTC
CASSLTGGIYNEQFF
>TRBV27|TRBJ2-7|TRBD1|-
TGTGCCAGCAGTTTATCCTCGACAGGGGGCGCAGAGCAGTACTTC
CASSLSSTGGAEQYF